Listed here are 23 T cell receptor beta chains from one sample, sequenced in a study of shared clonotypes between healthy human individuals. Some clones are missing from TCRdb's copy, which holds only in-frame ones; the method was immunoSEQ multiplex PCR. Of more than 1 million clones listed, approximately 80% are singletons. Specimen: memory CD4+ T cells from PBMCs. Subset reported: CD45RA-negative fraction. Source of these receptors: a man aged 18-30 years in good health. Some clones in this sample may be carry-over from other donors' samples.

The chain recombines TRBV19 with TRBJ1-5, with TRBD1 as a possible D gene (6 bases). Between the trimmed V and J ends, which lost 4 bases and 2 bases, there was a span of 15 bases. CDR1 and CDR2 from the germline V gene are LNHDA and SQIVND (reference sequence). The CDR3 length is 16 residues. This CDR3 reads CASSKWEGVGNQPQHF. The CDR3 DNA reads TGTGCCAGTAGTAAATGGGAGGGGGTTGGCAATCAGCCCCAGCATTTT.

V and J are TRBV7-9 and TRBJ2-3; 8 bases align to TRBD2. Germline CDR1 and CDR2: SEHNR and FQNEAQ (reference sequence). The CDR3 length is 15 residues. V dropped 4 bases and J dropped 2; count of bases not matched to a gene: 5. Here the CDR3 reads CASSWGLGYTDTQYF. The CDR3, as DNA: TGTGCCAGCAGCTGGGGACTAGGATACACAGATACGCAGTATTTT.

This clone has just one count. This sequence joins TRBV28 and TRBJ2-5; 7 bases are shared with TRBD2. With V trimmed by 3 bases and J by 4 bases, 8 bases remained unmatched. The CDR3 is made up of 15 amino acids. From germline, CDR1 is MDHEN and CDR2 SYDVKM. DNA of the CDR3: TGTGCCAGCAGTTTTTCCAGCCCGGGAGGAGAGACCCAGTACTTC. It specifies CASSFSSPGGETQYF.

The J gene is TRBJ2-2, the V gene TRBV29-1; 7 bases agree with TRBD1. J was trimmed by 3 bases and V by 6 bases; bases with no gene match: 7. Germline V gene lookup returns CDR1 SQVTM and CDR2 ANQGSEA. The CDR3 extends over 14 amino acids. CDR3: CSVRQGVDTGELFF. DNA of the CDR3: TGCAGCGTCCGACAGGGTGTAGACACCGGGGAGCTGTTTTTT.

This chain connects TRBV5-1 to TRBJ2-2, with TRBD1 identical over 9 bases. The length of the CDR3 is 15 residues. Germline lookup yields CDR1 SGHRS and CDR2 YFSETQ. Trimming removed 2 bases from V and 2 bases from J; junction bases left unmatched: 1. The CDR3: CASSFTGGNTGELFF. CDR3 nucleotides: TGCGCCAGCAGCTTTACAGGGGGCAACACCGGGGAGCTGTTTTTT.

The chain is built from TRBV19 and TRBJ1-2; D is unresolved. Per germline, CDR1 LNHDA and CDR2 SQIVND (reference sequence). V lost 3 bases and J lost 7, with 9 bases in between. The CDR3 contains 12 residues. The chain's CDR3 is CASSIGLSGYTF. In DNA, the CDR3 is TGTGCCAGTAGTATCGGACTGTCTGGCTACACCTTC.

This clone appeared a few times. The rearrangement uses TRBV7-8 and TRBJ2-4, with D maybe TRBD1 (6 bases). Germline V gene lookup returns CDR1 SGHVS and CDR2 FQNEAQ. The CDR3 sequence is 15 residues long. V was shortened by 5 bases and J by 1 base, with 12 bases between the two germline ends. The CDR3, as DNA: TGTGCCAGCAGCCTGGCAGGGGCGGCCAAAAACATTCAGTACTTC. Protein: CASSLAGAAKNIQYF.

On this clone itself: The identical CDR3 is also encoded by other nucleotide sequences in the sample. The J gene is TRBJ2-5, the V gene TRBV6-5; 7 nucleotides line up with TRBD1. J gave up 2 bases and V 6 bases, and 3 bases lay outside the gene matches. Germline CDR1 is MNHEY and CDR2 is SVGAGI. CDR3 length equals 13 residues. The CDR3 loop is CASSRDSQETQYF. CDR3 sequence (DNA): TGTGCCAGCAGCCGGGACAGTCAAGAGACCCAGTACTTC.

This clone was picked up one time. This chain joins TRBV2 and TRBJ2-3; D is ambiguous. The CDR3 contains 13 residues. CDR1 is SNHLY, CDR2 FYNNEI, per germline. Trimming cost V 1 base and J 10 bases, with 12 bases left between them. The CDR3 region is CASSEETWSPQYF. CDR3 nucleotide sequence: TGTGCCAGCAGTGAAGAGACATGGAGTCCGCAGTATTTT. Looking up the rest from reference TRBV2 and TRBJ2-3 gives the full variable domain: EPEVTQTPSHQVTQMGQEVILRCVPISNHLYFYWYRQILGQKVEFLVSFYNNEISEKSEIFDDQFSVERPDGSNFTLKIRSTKLEDSAMYFCASSEETWSPQYFGPGTRLTVL.

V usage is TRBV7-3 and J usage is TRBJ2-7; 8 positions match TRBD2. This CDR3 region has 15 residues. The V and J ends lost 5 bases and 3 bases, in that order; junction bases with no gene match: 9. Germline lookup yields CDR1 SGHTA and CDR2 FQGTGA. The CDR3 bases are TGTGCCAGCAGCCCTGGAGCGGGAGCCGTCTACGAGCAGTACTTC. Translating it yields CASSPGAGAVYEQYF.

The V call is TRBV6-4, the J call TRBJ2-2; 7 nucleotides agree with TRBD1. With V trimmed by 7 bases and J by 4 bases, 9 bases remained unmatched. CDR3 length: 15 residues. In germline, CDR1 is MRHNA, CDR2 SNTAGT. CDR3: CASTTIRGPTGELFF. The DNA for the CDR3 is TGTGCCAGCACCACCATTAGGGGGCCCACCGGGGAGCTGTTTTTT.

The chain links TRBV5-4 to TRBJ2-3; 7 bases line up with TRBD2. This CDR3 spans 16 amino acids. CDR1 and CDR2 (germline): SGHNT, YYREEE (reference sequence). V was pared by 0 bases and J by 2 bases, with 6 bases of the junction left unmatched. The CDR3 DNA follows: TGTGCCAGCAGCTTGGCCGGCGGGAGTGTCACAGATACGCAGTATTTT. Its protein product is CASSLAGGSVTDTQYF. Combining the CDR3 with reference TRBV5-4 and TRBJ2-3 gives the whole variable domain ETGVTQSPTHLIKTRGQQVTLRCSSQSGHNTVSWYQQALGQGPQFIFQYYREEENGRGNFPPRFSGLQFPNYSSELNVNALELDDSALYLCASSLAGGSVTDTQYFGPGTRLTVL.

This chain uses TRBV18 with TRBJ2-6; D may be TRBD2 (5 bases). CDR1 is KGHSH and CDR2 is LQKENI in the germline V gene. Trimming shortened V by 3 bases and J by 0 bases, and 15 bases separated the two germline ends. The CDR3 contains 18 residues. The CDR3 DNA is TGTGCCAGCTCACCCCTGTACGGGGATTTCTCTGGGGCCAACGTCCTGACTTTC. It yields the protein CASSPLYGDFSGANVLTF.

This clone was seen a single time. CDR3 coding DNA: TGTGCCAGCAGCAAAGGGCCCCTAGCGGCACTATACGAGCAGTACTTC. It specifies CASSKGPLAALYEQYF. V and J are TRBV21-1 and TRBJ2-7; TRBD2 is the table's D call, not checked against the DNA. TRBV21-1 constitutes a pseudogene. CDR3 size: 16 residues.

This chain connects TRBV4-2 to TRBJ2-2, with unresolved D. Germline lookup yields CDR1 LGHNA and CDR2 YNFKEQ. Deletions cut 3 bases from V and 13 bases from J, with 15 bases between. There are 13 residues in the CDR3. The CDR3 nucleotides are TGTGCCAGCAGCCATTTCACCGGCCGGCTGCTGTTTTTT. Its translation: CASSHFTGRLLFF.

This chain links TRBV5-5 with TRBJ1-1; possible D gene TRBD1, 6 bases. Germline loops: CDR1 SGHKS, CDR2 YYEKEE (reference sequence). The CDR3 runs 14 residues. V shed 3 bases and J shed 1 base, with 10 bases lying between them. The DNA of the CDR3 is TGTGCCAGCAGCTCTTGGACAGAGAACACTGAAGCTTTCTTT. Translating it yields CASSSWTENTEAFF.

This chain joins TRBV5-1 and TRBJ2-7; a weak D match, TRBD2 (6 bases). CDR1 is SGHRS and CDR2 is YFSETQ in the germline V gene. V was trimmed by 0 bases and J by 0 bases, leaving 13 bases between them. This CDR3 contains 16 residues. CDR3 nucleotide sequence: TGCGCCAGCAGCTTGGGACTAGTATGGGACTCCTACGAGCAGTACTTC. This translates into CASSLGLVWDSYEQYF.

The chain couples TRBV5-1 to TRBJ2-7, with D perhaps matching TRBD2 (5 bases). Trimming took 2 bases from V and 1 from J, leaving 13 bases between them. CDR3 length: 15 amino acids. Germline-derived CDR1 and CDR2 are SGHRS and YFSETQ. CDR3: CASSLQTGLSYEQYF. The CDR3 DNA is TGCGCCAGCAGCTTACAAACGGGGTTATCCTACGAGCAGTACTTC. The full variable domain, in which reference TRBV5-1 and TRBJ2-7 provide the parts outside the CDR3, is KAGVTQTPRYLIKTRGQQVTLSCSPISGHRSVSWYQQTPGQGLQFLFEYFSETQRNKGNFPGRFSGRQFSNSRSEMNVSTLELGDSALYLCASSLQTGLSYEQYFGPGTRLTVT.

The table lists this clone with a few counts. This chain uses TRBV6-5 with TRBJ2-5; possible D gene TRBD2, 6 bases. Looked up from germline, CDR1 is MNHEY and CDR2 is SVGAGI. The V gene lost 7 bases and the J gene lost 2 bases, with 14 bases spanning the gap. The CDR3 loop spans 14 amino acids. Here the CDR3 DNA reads TGTGCCAGCAAAAGGACTACCATGCAAGAGACCCAGTACTTC. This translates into CASKRTTMQETQYF.

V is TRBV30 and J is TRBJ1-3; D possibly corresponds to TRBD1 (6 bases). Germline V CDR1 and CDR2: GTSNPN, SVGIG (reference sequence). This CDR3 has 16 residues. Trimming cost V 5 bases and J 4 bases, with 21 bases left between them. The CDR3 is CAWGWGSGTTGNTIYF. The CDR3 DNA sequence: TGTGCCTGGGGGTGGGGGTCAGGGACAACCGGAAACACCATATATTTT.

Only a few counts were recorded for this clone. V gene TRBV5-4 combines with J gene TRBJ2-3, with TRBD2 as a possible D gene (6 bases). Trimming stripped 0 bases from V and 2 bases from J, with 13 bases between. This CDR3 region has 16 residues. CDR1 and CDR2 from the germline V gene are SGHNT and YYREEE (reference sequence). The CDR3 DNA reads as TGTGCCAGCAGCTTGGAGACACTAGCCCCCACAGATACGCAGTATTTT. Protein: CASSLETLAPTDTQYF.

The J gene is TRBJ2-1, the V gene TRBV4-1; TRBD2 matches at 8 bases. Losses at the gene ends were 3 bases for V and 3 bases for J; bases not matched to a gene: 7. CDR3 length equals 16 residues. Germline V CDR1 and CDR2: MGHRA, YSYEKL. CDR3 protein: CASSHLGLVYYNEQFF. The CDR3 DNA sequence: TGCGCCAGCAGCCATTTGGGACTAGTGTACTACAATGAGCAGTTCTTC.

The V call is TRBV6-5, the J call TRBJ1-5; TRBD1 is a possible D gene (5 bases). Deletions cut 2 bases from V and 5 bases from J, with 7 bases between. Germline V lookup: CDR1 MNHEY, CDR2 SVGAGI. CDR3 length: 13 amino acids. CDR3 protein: CASSYAGHQPQHF. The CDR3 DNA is TGTGCCAGCAGTTACGCAGGGCATCAGCCCCAGCATTTT.